This T cell receptor (beta chain) was recorded in a study of blood T cell repertoires in COVID-19. At the level of the study: The samples span acute and convalescent COVID-19 from the United States, Italy and Spain. In each case, the material was cDNA or gDNA derived from T cells, B-cell-depleted T cells, or PBMCs.

The ends were cut back, 0 bases at V and 5 bases at J, with 12 bases in the middle. Per germline, CDR1 SGHNT and CDR2 YYREEE (reference sequence). This CDR3 comprises 15 residues. Original analysis: Researchers report that nucleated cell counts were estimated from reference gene primer amplification. Repertoires were generated with immunoSEQ multiplex PCR, while TCRdb's copy carries only in-frame clones and drops some. The V and J calls and clone size were taken over from that table, and D and trimming were inferred from the DNA. The sample lists roughly 100,000 clones, about 91% seen once, with less than 5.5% in the top ten.

This TCR derives from a young man with acute or convalescent COVID-19. Sample: peripheral blood. V gene TRBV5-4 combines with J gene TRBJ1-5; no firm D call. The CDR3 region has the DNA TGTGCCAGCAGCTTGGGGCCCCGAGGCGATCAGCCCCAGCATTTT. Translating gives CASSLGPRGDQPQHF.